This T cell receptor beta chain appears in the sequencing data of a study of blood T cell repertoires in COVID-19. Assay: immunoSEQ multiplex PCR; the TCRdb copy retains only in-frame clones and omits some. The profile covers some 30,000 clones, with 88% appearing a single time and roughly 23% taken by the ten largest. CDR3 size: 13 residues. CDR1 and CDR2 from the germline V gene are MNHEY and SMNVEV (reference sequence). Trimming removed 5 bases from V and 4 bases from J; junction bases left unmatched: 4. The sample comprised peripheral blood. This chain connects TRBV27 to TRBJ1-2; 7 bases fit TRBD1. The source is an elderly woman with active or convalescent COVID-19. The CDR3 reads CASSAGTVYGYTF. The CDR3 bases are TGTGCCAGCAGTGCCGGGACAGTCTATGGCTACACCTTC.